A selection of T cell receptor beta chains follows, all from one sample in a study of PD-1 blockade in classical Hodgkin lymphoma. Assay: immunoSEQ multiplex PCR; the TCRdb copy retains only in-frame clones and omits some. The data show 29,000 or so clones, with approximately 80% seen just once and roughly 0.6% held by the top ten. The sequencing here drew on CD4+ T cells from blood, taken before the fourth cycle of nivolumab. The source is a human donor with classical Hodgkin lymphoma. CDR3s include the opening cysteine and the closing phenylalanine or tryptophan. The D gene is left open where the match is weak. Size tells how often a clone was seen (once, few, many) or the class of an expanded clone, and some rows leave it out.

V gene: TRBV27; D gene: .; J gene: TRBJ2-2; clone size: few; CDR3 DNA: TGTGCCAGCAGGATACAGGGTCCCGGGGAGCTGTTTTTT; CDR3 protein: CASRIQGPGELFF
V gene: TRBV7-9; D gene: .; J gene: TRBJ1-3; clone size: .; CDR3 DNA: TGTGCCAGCAGCGTCCTTTTTGGCCACACCATATATTTT; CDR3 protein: CASSVLFGHTIYF
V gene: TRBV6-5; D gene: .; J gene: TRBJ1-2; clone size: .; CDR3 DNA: TGTGCCAGCAGAAACGGGGCAGGGCCGAACTATGGCTACACCTTC; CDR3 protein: CASRNGAGPNYGYTF
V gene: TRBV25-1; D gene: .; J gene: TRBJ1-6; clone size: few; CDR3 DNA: TGTGCCAGCAGGGGGGTCGGGGTGGACTCACCCCTCCACTTT; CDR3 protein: CASRGVGVDSPLHF
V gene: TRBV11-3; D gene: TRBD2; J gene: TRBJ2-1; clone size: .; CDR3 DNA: TGTGCCAGCTCCGGGCTAGCGGGGGGTAATGAGCAGTTCTTC; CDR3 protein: CASSGLAGGNEQFF
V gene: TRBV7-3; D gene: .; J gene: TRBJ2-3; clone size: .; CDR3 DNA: TGTGCCAGCAGCTCCCTCCTGGCGGCTACGCAGTATTTT; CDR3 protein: CASSSLLAATQYF
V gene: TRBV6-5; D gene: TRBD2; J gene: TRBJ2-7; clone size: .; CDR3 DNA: TGTGCCAGCACCGACGCGGGCGGGGGGTACGAGCAGTACTTC; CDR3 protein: CASTDAGGGYEQYF
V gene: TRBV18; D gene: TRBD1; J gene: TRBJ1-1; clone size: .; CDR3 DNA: TGTGCCAGCTCACCGGGGACAGTCAACGGAGCTTTCTTT; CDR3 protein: CASSPGTVNGAFF
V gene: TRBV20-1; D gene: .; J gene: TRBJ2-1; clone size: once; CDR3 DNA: TGCAGTGCTAGTGGCAGCAATGAGCAGTTCTTC; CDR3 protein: CSASGSNEQFF
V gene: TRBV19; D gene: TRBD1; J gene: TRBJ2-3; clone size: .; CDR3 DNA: TGTGCCAGTAGTAATCCCGGGACAGGGACAGATACGCAGTATTTT; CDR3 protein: CASSNPGTGTDTQYF
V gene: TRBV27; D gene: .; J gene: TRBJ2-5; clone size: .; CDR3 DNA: TGTGCCAGCCGGAGGGGGCAGGTCTTGGAGACCCAGTACTTC; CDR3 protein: CASRRGQVLETQYF
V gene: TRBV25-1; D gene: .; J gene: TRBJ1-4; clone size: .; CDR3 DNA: TGTGCCAGCAGTGCCCAGGGACGGGCAAATGAAAAACTGTTTTTT; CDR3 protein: CASSAQGRANEKLFF
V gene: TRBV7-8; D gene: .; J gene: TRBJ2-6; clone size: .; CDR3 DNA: TGTGCCAGCAGCTTATCACTTGGGGCCAACGTCCTGACTTTC; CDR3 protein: CASSLSLGANVLTF
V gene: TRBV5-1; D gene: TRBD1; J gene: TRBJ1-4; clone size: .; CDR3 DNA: TGCGCCAGCAGGTCCGGGACAGGCAATGAAAAACTGTTTTTT; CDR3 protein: CASRSGTGNEKLFF
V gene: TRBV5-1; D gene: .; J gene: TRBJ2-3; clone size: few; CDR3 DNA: TGCGCCAGCAGCTTGGACAGGGTCAGCGATACGCAGTATTTT; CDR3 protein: CASSLDRVSDTQYF
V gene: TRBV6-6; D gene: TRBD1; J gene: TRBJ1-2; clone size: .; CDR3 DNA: TGTGCCAGCACCCCGGGGGGTAACAGGGGCAATGGCTACACCTTC; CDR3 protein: CASTPGGNRGNGYTF
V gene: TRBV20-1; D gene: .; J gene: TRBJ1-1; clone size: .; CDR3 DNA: TGCAGTGCTCCCCTGCCCACTGAAGCTTTCTTT; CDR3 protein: CSAPLPTEAFF
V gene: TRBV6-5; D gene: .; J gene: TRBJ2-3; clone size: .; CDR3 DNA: TGTGCCAGCAGTACCGCTGACAGCACAGATACGCAGTATTTT; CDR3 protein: CASSTADSTDTQYF
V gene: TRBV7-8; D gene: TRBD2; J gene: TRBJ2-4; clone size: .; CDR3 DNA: TGTGCCAGCAGCAACGGGGGGGGAGAGGTGGCCAAAAACATTCAGTACTTC; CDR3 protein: CASSNGGGEVAKNIQYF
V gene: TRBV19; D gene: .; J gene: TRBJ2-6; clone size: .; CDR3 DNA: TGTGCCAGTATAGGTTTGCTCTCTGGGGCCAACGTCCTGACTTTC; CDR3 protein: CASIGLLSGANVLTF
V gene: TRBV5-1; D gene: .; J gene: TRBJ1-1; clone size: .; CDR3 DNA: TGCGCCAGCAGCTCCGGGGTGGGGACTGAAGCTTTCTTT; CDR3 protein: CASSSGVGTEAFF
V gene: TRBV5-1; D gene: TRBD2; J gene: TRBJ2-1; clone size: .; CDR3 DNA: TGCGCCAGCAGCTTGGGGGGCGGGGGGGCGTATGAGCAGTTCTTC; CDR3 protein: CASSLGGGGAYEQFF
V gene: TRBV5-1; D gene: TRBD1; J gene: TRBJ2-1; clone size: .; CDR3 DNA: TGCGCCACTAAACCTACGGACAGGGAAAACAATGAGCAGTTCTTC; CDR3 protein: CATKPTDRENNEQFF
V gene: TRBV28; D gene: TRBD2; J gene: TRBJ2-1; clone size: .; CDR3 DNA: TGTGCCAGCAGTTTAGGGGGGGACGTACACAATGAGCAGTTCTTC; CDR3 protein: CASSLGGDVHNEQFF
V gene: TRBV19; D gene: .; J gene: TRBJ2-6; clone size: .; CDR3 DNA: TGTGCCAGTAGTATGGTCCAGGGTAGGACCAACGTCCTGACTTTC; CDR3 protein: CASSMVQGRTNVLTF
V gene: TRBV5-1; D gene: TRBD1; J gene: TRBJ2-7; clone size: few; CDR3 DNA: TGCGCCAGCAGCCCCATCACAGGGGAAGACGAGCAGTACTTC; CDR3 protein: CASSPITGEDEQYF
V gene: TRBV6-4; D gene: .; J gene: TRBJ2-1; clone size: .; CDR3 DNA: TGTGCCAGCAGTGCCTCGAAATTCCCGCCCGGCAATGAGCAGTTCTTC; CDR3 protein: CASSASKFPPGNEQFF
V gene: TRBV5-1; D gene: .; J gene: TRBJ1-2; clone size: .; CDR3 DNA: TGCGCCAGCAGCTTGGCTGGGGGGCGAGGCTACACCTTC; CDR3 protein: CASSLAGGRGYTF
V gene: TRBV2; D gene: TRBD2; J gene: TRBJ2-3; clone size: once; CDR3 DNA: TGTGCCAGCAGAAAGATAGCGGGGGAGACAGATACGCAGTATTTT; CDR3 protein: CASRKIAGETDTQYF
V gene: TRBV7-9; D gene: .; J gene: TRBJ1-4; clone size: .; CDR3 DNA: TGTGCCAGCAGCGTCTTAGGTCGGGGGAATGAAAAACTGTTTTTT; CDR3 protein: CASSVLGRGNEKLFF
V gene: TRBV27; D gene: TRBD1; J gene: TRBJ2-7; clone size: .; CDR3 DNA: TGTGCCAGCAGTTTCGTCCAGGGGGCGGGCGAGCAGTACTTC; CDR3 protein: CASSFVQGAGEQYF
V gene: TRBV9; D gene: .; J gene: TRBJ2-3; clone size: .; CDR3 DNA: TGTGCCAGCAGCGGCGGGACTTCTGGGGATACGCAGTATTTT; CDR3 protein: CASSGGTSGDTQYF
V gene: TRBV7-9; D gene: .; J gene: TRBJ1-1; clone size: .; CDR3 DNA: TGTGCCAGCAGCGAACTGGGGGGGACCACTGAAGCTTTCTTT; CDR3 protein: CASSELGGTTEAFF
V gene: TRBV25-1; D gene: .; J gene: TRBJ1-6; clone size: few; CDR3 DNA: TGTGCCAGCAGTTCCCTGTTCGGGCCCTTTAATTCACCCCTCCACTTT; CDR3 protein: CASSSLFGPFNSPLHF
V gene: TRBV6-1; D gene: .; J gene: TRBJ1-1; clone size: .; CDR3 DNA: TGTGCCTGTGTATTGCTGGTGAACACTGAAGCTTTCTTT; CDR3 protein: CACVLLVNTEAFF
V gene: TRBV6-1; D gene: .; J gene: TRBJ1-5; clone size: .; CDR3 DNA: TGTGCCAGCCGACCTGAATCGGGCAATCAGCCCCAGCATTTT; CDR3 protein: CASRPESGNQPQHF
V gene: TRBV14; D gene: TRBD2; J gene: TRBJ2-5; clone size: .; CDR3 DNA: TGTGCCAGCAGCCGTAGCGGGACTTTAGAGACCCAGTACTTC; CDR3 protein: CASSRSGTLETQYF
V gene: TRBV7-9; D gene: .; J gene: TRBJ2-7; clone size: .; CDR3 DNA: TGTGCCAGCAGCCAGGTGGCCTACGAGCAGTACTTC; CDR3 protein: CASSQVAYEQYF
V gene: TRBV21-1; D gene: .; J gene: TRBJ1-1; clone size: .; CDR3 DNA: TGTGCCAGCAGCAATCGATGTGGACAGTGGATTGAAGCTTTCTTT; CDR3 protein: CASSNRCGQWIEAFF
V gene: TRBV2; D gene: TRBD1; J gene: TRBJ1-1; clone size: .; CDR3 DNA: TGTGCCAGCAGTGAAGCGTTGGGACAGTCTGAAGCTTTCTTT; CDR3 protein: CASSEALGQSEAFF
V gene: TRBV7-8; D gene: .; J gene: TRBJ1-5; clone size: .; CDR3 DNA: TGTGCCAGCAGCCGTGAACGCCCCCGGGGCGGTCAGCCCCAGCATTTT; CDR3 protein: CASSRERPRGGQPQHF